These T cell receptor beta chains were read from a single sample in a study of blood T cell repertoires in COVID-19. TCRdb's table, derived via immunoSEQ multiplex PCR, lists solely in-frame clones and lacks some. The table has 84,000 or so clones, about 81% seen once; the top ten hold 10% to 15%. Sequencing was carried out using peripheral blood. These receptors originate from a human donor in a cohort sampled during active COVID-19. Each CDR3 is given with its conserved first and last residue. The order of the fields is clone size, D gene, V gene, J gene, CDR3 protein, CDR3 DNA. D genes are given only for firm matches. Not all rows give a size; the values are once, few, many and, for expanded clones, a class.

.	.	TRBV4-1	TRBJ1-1	CASSQVWEGTEAFF	TGCGCCAGCAGCCAAGTTTGGGAGGGGACTGAAGCTTTCTTT
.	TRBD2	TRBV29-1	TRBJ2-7	CSVGGFYEQYF	TGCAGCGTGGGGGGGTTCTACGAGCAGTACTTC
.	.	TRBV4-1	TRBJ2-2	CASSQATRLTGELFF	TGCGCCAGCAGCCAGGCTACGAGGCTCACCGGGGAGCTGTTTTTT
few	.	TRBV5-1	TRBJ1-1	CASSLDPQMNTEAFF	TGCGCCAGCAGCTTGGATCCCCAGATGAACACTGAAGCTTTCTTT
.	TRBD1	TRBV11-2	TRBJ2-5	CASSSGQLVQETQYF	TGTGCCAGCAGCTCGGGACAGCTGGTTCAAGAGACCCAGTACTTC
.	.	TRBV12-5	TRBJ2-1	CASGLVRETGRFHEQFF	TGTGCTAGTGGTTTGGTACGGGAGACAGGGAGATTCCATGAGCAGTTCTTC
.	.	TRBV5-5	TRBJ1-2	CASSLSFGGSGGYTF	TGTGCCAGCAGCTTGTCCTTCGGGGGTTCTGGGGGCTACACCTTC
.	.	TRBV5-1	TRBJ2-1	CASSLGGASYNEQFF	TGCGCCAGCAGCTTAGGGGGGGCGTCCTACAATGAGCAGTTCTTC
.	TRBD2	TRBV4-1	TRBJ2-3	CASSPGLAGGQDTQYF	TGCGCCAGCAGCCCAGGACTAGCGGGGGGTCAAGATACGCAGTATTTT
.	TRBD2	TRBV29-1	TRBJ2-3	CSHRASGGDTQYF	TGCAGCCACCGGGCTAGCGGGGGTGATACGCAGTATTTT
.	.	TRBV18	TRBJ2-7	CASSPGRDYEQYF	TGTGCCAGCTCACCGGGCAGGGACTACGAGCAGTACTTC
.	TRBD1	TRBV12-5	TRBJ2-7	CASGGQGGSYEQYF	TGTGCTAGTGGGGGACAGGGAGGGTCCTACGAGCAGTACTTC
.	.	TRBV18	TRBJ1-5	CASSPPEFRGNQPQHF	TGTGCCAGCTCACCACCGGAATTTCGGGGCAATCAGCCCCAGCATTTT
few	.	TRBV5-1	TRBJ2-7	CASSPGGTGNYEQYF	TGCGCCAGCAGCCCGGGCGGGACCGGGAACTACGAGCAGTACTTC
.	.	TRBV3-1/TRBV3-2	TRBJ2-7	CASGGINEQYF	TGTGCCAGCGGGGGGATCAACGAGCAGTACTTC
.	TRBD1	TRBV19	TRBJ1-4	CATRETGLEKLFF	TGTGCCACCCGCGAGACAGGGTTGGAAAAACTGTTTTTT
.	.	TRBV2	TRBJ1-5	CASTRTETSNQPQHF	TGTGCCAGCACCCGGACAGAGACTAGCAATCAGCCCCAGCATTTT
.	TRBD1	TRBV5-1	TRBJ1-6	CASSLEITGTGNSPLHF	TGCGCCAGCAGCTTGGAAATAACCGGGACAGGGAATTCACCCCTCCACTTT
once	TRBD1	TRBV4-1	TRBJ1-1	CASSQRQGADTEAFF	TGCGCCAGCAGCCAGCGACAGGGGGCGGACACTGAAGCTTTCTTT
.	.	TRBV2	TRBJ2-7	CASSESVGSEQYF	TGTGCCAGCAGTGAATCAGTAGGGAGCGAGCAGTACTTC
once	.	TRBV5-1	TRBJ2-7	CASSLNGGGQDEQYF	TGCGCCAGCAGCTTGAATGGCGGGGGACAAGACGAGCAGTACTTC
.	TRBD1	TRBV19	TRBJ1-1	CASQIDRVVTEAFF	TGTGCCAGTCAGATCGACAGGGTTGTCACTGAAGCTTTCTTT
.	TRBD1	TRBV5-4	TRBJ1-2	CASSSQGADGYTF	TGTGCCAGCAGCTCACAGGGGGCAGATGGCTACACCTTC
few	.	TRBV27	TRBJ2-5	CASSPTGSWETQYF	TGTGCCAGCAGCCCTACAGGGTCGTGGGAGACCCAGTACTTC
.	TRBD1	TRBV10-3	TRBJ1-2	CAISPETGAYGYTF	TGTGCCATCAGCCCCGAGACAGGGGCCTATGGCTACACCTTC
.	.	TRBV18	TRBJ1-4	CASSQGLPPTNEKLFF	TGTGCCAGCTCCCAGGGGCTACCGCCAACTAATGAAAAACTGTTTTTT
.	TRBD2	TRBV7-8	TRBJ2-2	CASSTILAGGPVNTGELFF	TGTGCCAGCAGCACAATCCTAGCGGGGGGTCCGGTAAACACCGGGGAGCTGTTTTTT
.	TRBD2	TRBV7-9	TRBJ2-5	CASSLSGGLGETQYF	TGTGCCAGCAGCTTAAGCGGGGGCCTCGGGGAGACCCAGTACTTC
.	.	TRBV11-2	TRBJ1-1	CASSLVNRRHYEAFF	TGTGCCAGCAGCTTAGTTAACAGGAGACACTATGAAGCTTTCTTT
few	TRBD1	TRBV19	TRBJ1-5	CASRTDRGGNQPQHF	TGTGCCAGTAGAACGGACAGGGGCGGAAATCAGCCCCAGCATTTT
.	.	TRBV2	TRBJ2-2	CASSGRVGSGELFF	TGTGCCAGCAGCGGCAGGGTGGGATCCGGGGAGCTGTTTTTT
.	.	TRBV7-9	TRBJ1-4	CASSLTGVATNEKLFF	TGTGCCAGCAGCTTGACAGGAGTTGCAACTAATGAAAAACTGTTTTTT
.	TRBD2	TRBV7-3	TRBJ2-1	CASSLRDNGLALSYNEQFF	TGTGCCAGCAGCTTGCGCGATAATGGACTAGCTCTCTCCTACAATGAGCAGTTCTTC
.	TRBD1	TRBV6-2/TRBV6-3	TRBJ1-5	CASSFDGTGGIDNQPQHF	TGTGCCAGCAGTTTCGACGGGACAGGGGGTATAGACAATCAGCCCCAGCATTTT
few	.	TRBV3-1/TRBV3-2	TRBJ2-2	CASSQDAGHTGELFF	TGTGCCAGCAGCCAAGATGCAGGGCACACCGGGGAGCTGTTTTTT
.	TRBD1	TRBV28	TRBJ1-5	CASSYRDRFAQPQHF	TGTGCCAGCAGTTACCGGGACAGGTTCGCTCAGCCCCAGCATTTT
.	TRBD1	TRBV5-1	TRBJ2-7	CASSPGQSAYEQYF	TGCGCCAGCAGTCCGGGACAGAGCGCCTACGAGCAGTACTTC